This T cell receptor beta chain appears in the sequencing data of a study of Graves' ophthalmopathy and Graves' hyperthyroidism. As for this clonotype: Its antigen is unidentified.

Amplified material comprised TCR beta CDR3 regions derived from RNA transcripts. First-round RT-PCR with HTBI primers preceded a second-round multiplex PCR. Using its own MiXCR run on the multiplex PCR reads, TCRdb lists one record per CDR3 protein. The table records about 210,000 distinct CDR3 sequences, less than 30% of them present only once. Findings and caveats of the study: Blood also harbored most expanded thyroid clonotypes above 0.001 frequency.

J lost 4 bases, V lost 6 bases, and 9 bases had no gene match. The CDR3 loop spans 13 amino acids. Germline values: CDR1 DFQATT, CDR2 SNEGSKA (reference sequence). Someone took the PBMCs out of approximately 9.2 ml of fresh peripheral blood. This sequence was found in a man in his fifties with Graves' ophthalmopathy. The chain couples TRBV20-1 to TRBJ2-7, with 7 bases that match TRBD1. Sequencing was carried out using peripheral blood. The CDR3 here is CSARIDRVYEQYF. The CDR3 DNA reads as TGCAGTGCCCGTATCGACAGGGTATACGAGCAGTACTTC.